Below are 8 T cell receptor beta chains sequenced from a single sample in a study of T-cell memory formation after mild COVID-19. TCRdb re-called the 5' RACE reads with MiXCR, one entry per CDR3 protein. The sample has around 210,000 distinct CDR3 sequences, over 9% seen once. Sample: PBMCs or a T cell subset sorted from them (not recorded which). The receptors here all came from a man between 18 and 29 years old who had mild COVID-19 (a few samples of this study predate the infection). Cell type and time point are not known.

Ten or more counts support this clonotype. V usage is TRBV5-1 and J usage is TRBJ2-3; the match to TRBD2 covers 9 bases. V lost 1 base and J lost 0; bases outside the gene matches: 12. The CDR3 covers 19 residues. The germline gives CDR1 SGHRS, CDR2 YFSETQ. CDR3 in amino acids: CASSLSASGDGGSTDTQYF. CDR3 bases: TGCGCCAGCAGCTTGTCGGCTAGCGGGGATGGAGGAAGCACAGATACGCAGTATTTT. The whole variable domain, filled in from reference TRBV5-1 and TRBJ2-3, reads KAGVTQTPRYLIKTRGQQVTLSCSPISGHRSVSWYQQTPGQGLQFLFEYFSETQRNKGNFPGRFSGRQFSNSRSEMNVSTLELGDSALYLCASSLSASGDGGSTDTQYFGPGTRLTVL.

The CDR3 DNA reads as TGTGCCGGAGAGGACGGGAATGAAAAACTGTTTTTT. Amino acid sequence: CAGEDGNEKLFF. The V gene is TRBV2, the J gene TRBJ1-4, with D unresolved. V was cut by 11 bases and J by 5 bases, with 12 bases left in between. Germline V lookup: CDR1 SNHLY, CDR2 FYNNEI. The CDR3 consists of 12 residues.

The rearrangement links TRBV12-5 to TRBJ1-2; D may be TRBD1 (5 bases). V was clipped by 7 bases and J by 4 bases, with 13 bases between them. CDR1 and CDR2 from the germline V gene are LGHNT and FRNRAP. The CDR3 consists of 13 residues. The CDR3 loop is CASATWRGYGYTF. CDR3 in DNA: TGTGCTAGTGCGACCTGGAGGGGCTATGGCTACACCTTC. Combining the CDR3 with reference TRBV12-5 and TRBJ1-2 gives the whole variable domain DARVTQTPRHKVTEMGQEVTMRCQPILGHNTVFWYRQTMMQGLELLAYFRNRAPLDDSGMPKDRFSAEMPDATLATLKIQPSEPRDSAVYFCASATWRGYGYTFGSGTRLTVV.

This clonotype was observed at least ten times. The CDR3: CASSRGTPLVGAEAFF. The CDR3 DNA sequence: TGTGCCAGCAGCCGGGGGACACCCTTAGTGGGGGCTGAAGCTTTCTTT. The chain uses TRBV7-2 and TRBJ1-1, with D perhaps TRBD1 (6 bases). Germline V CDR1 and CDR2: SGHTA, FQGNSA. The CDR3 spans 16 residues. Trimming cost V 5 bases and J 6 bases, with 22 bases left between them. The full variable domain, completed using reference TRBV7-2 and TRBJ1-1, is GAGVSQSPSNKVTEKGKDVELRCDPISGHTALYWYRQSLGQGLEFLIYFQGNSAPDKSGLPSDRFSAERTGGSVSTLTIQRTQQEDSAVYLCASSRGTPLVGAEAFFGQGTRLTVV.

The CDR3: CASSWSYNEQFF. CDR3 in DNA: TGTGCCAGCAGCTGGTCATACAATGAGCAGTTCTTC. The chain combines TRBV11-1 with TRBJ2-1; no clear D. Deletions cut 4 bases from V and 4 bases from J, with 5 bases between. The CDR3 extends over 12 amino acids. Per germline, CDR1 SGHAT and CDR2 FQDESV (reference sequence).

For the CDR3, the DNA is TGCGCCAGCAGCCGTGGAGCTGGGGAGACCCAGTACTTC. Protein: CASSRGAGETQYF. The chain couples TRBV4-3 to TRBJ2-5; D is unresolved. With 4 bases removed from V and 5 bases from J, the gap between germline ends came to 11 bases. This CDR3 is built from 13 residues. Germline V gene data show CDR1 as LGHNA and CDR2 as YSLEER.

This clonotype showed up just a few times. CDR3 loop: CASLRSGTGTGLRSPLHF. CDR3 nucleotides: TGTGCCAGCCTCCGATCCGGGACAGGGACAGGTTTACGGTCACCCCTCCACTTT. V and J are TRBV12-3 or TRBV12-4 and TRBJ1-6; 9 nucleotides align to TRBD1. This CDR3 is built from 18 residues. V shed 8 bases, J shed 10 bases, and the junction held 21 bases outside the gene matches.

This clonotype was seen only a few times. In nucleotides, the CDR3 is TGTGCCAGCAGTTACAGATATAGCAATCAGCCCCAGCATTTT. It specifies CASSYRYSNQPQHF. The chain carries TRBV6-2 or TRBV6-3 and TRBJ1-5; D uncertain. This CDR3 region has 14 residues. V lost 2 bases, J lost 0 bases, and 5 bases lay in between. Germline-derived CDR1 and CDR2 are MNHEY and SVGEGT.